Below are 9 T cell receptor beta chains sequenced from a single sample in a study of control samples from healthy donors and cancer patients. TCRdb keeps only in-frame clones here, not all; method: immunoSEQ multiplex PCR. The repertoire consists of approximately 120,000 clones, with roughly 92% occurring once and the leading ten covering 0.58%. The sequenced sample was PBMCs. The receptors were gathered from a man older than 75 with head and neck cancer.

The chain has TRBV10-3 and TRBJ2-3; 7 bases are shared with TRBD1. CDR1 is ENHRY and CDR2 is SYGVKD in the germline V gene. This CDR3 has 15 residues. The ends lost 6 bases at V and 1 base at J; junction bases unmatched: 7. This chain's CDR3 is CAIRGQSGGTDTQYF. In DNA form, the CDR3 reads TGTGCCATCAGGGGACAGTCAGGTGGCACAGATACGCAGTATTTT.

The V gene is TRBV5-1, the J gene TRBJ1-4, with a tentative D call TRBD1 (6 bases). The length of the CDR3 is 15 residues. The germline V gene encodes CDR1 SGHRS and CDR2 YFSETQ. V lost 1 base and J 0 bases, leaving 7 bases between the germline ends. The CDR3 protein is CASSLSGATNEKLFF. The CDR3 DNA is TGCGCCAGCAGCTTGTCAGGGGCAACTAATGAAAAACTGTTTTTT.

The rearrangement uses TRBV13 and TRBJ1-1, with 8 bases lining up with TRBD1. CDR3 size: 14 residues. Germline CDR1 and CDR2: PRHDT and FYEKMQ (reference sequence). The J segment lost 6 bases and the V segment lost 5 bases, leaving 8 bases of the junction unmatched. Here the CDR3 DNA reads TGTGCCAGCAGCCGGAACAGGGGGAGGTCTGAAGCTTTCTTT. Translated: CASSRNRGRSEAFF.

The chain employs TRBV6-1 and TRBJ2-7; weak D call: TRBD1 (6 bases). CDR1 is MNHNS, CDR2 SASEGT, per germline. The V and J ends lost 1 base and 0 bases respectively, with 10 bases between them. The CDR3 sequence is 15 residues long. The CDR3 sequence: CASSEVGGLSYEQYF. Written as DNA, the CDR3 is TGTGCCAGCAGTGAAGTTGGGGGCCTCTCCTACGAGCAGTACTTC.

This chain joins TRBV9 and TRBJ2-7, with D possibly TRBD1 on 6 matching bases. The CDR3 runs 17 residues. The V end was cut by 2 bases, the J end by 4 bases, with 22 bases between. Germline CDR1 is SGDLS and CDR2 is YYNGEE. The CDR3 sequence is CASSVGPIPHQGYEQYF. CDR3 in DNA: TGTGCCAGCAGCGTCGGCCCCATTCCACATCAGGGGTACGAGCAGTACTTC.

The rearrangement uses TRBV30 and TRBJ1-2; D uncertain. CDR3 length: 13 amino acids. Trimming shortened V by 2 bases and J by 4 bases, and 11 bases separated the two germline ends. CDR1 is GTSNPN and CDR2 is SVGIG in the germline V gene (reference sequence). The CDR3 DNA reads TGTGCCTGGAGTCATAAGGGTGGCTATGGCTACACCTTC. Amino acids: CAWSHKGGYGYTF.

The V gene is TRBV27, the J gene TRBJ2-5; 7 bases are a match to TRBD1. Germline V gives CDR1 MNHEY, CDR2 SMNVEV (reference sequence). J lost 7 bases, V lost 5 bases, and 16 bases had no gene match. The CDR3 loop spans 16 amino acids. The CDR3 coding sequence is TGTGCCAGCAGTCGAAGGGACAGACAAAGAGCCGGGACCCAGTACTTC. Residues: CASSRRDRQRAGTQYF.

The chain recombines TRBV2 with TRBJ2-2, with no clear D. This CDR3 region has 16 residues. Germline V gene sequence: CDR1 SNHLY, CDR2 FYNNEI. Trimming took off 2 bases at V and 0 bases at J, with 10 bases between the two ends. The CDR3 DNA sequence: TGTGCCAGCAGTGAAATTGGGATCGCGAACACCGGGGAGCTGTTTTTT. Protein product: CASSEIGIANTGELFF.

The chain has TRBV7-8 and TRBJ1-5; no reliable D call. This CDR3 has 12 residues. Trimming removed 4 bases from V and 4 bases from J, with 5 bases in between. Germline CDR1 is SGHVS and CDR2 is FQNEAQ. The CDR3 here is CASSSFNQPQHF. CDR3 bases: TGTGCCAGCAGCTCGTTTAATCAGCCCCAGCATTTT.